These 2 T cell receptor beta chains came from one sample sequenced in a study of CD8 T cells in Susac syndrome (dated by TCRdb to the late 2010s). The protocol used for the library was the immunoSEQ multiplex PCR assay. RNA was extracted with the RNeasy kit and about 0.5 to 1 ug was reverse transcribed using random hexamers. The public reads were run again by TCRdb, first through fastp at Q25 and then through MiXCR, and only productive beta chains were kept. Duplicate CDR3 protein sequences are folded into a single record with the most common DNA and genes. Within this sample are some 120,000 distinct CDR3 sequences, with under 95% of them counted one time only. 0.24% of the sample is in the top ten clones. The sample was CD8+ T cells from PBMCs. The receptors here all came from a human donor with multiple sclerosis.

V is TRBV12-3 or TRBV12-4 and J is TRBJ2-7; perhaps TRBD2 as D (6 bases). The CDR3 sequence is 17 residues long. The V and J ends lost 3 bases and 3 bases respectively, with 21 bases between them. CDR3 sequence: CASSFSPLASIGYEQYF. CDR3 nucleotides: TGTGCCAGCAGTTTTTCCCCTCTAGCGTCTATCGGCTACGAGCAGTACTTC.

J is TRBJ1-4 and V is TRBV11-2; D uncertain. The CDR3 is made up of 16 amino acids. Germline-derived CDR1 and CDR2 are SGHAT and FQNNGV. Trimming removed 0 bases at V and 0 bases at J, with 8 bases between. CDR3 in DNA: TGTGCCAGCAGCTTAGAGGTGGGCGCAACTAATGAAAAACTGTTTTTT. It yields the protein CASSLEVGATNEKLFF.